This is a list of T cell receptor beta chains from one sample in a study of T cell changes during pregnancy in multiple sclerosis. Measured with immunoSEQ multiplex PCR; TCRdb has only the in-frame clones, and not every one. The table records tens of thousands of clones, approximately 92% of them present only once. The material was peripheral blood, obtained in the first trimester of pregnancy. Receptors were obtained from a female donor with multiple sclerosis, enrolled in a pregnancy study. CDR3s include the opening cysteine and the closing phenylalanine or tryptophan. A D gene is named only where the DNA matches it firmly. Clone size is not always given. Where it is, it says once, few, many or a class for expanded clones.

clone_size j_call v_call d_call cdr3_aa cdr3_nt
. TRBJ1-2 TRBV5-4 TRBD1 CASSPRQGNYGYTF TGTGCCAGCAGCCCAAGACAGGGTAACTATGGCTACACCTTC
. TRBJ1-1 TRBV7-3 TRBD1 CASSLTSGQLREAFF TGTGCCAGCAGCTTAACCTCGGGACAGCTTCGTGAAGCTTTCTTT
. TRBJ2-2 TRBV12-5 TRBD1 CASGFGQGNTGELFF TGTGCTAGTGGTTTCGGACAGGGGAACACCGGGGAGCTGTTTTTT
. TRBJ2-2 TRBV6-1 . CASSEGLGDGELFF TGTGCCAGCAGTGAAGGTCTGGGCGACGGGGAGCTGTTTTTT
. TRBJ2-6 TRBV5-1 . CASSLDWSGANVLTF TGCGCCAGCAGCTTGGACTGGTCTGGGGCCAACGTCCTGACTTTC
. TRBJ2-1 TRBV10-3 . CAIRLEQGGDEQFF TGTGCCATCAGGCTAGAGCAGGGTGGCGATGAGCAGTTCTTC
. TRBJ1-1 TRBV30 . CAGNHGGGGSEAFF TGTGCCGGGAACCACGGCGGGGGAGGGTCTGAAGCTTTCTTT
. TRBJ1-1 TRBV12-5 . CASGLPGNTEAFF TGTGCTAGTGGTTTGCCAGGGAACACTGAAGCTTTCTTT
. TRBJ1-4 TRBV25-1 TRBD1 CASSGQGGWEKLFF TGTGCCAGCTCAGGCCAGGGGGGTTGGGAAAAACTGTTTTTT
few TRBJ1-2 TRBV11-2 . CASSSTTNYGYTF TGTGCCAGCAGCTCGACTACTAACTATGGCTACACCTTC
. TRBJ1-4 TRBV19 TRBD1 CASMNLLGQGNEKLFF TGTGCCAGTATGAACCTCCTGGGACAGGGTAATGAAAAACTGTTTTTT
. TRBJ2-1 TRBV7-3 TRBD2 CASSLTSTSGPLNEQFF TGTGCCAGCAGCTTAACGTCAACTAGCGGGCCCCTGAATGAGCAGTTCTTC
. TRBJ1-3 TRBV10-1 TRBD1 CASSESGTGAGGSSGNTIYF TGCGCCAGCAGTGAGTCTGGGACAGGGGCGGGGGGGTCCTCTGGAAACACCATATATTTT
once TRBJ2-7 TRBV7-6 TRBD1 CASSPGDRELEQYF TGTGCCAGCAGCCCCGGGGACAGGGAGCTCGAGCAGTACTTC
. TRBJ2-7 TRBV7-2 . CASSPLAGPYEQYF TGTGCCAGCAGCCCTCTTGCGGGCCCCTACGAGCAGTACTTC
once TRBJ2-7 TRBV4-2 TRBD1 CASSPQGSPGTDYEQYF TGTGCCAGCAGCCCCCAAGGATCCCCCGGGACAGATTACGAGCAGTACTTC
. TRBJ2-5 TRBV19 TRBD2 CASSTLAGALQETQYF TGTGCCAGTAGTACCCTAGCGGGGGCCCTACAAGAGACCCAGTACTTC
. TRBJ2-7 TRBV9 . CASSVGYSAGYEQYF TGTGCCAGCAGCGTAGGGTATAGCGCAGGCTACGAGCAGTACTTC
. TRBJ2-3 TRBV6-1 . CASSESLDGGPPDTQYF TGTGCCAGCAGTGAATCCCTTGACGGGGGGCCTCCCGATACGCAGTATTTT
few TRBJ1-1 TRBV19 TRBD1 CASTDRGTEAFF TGTGCCAGTACCGACAGGGGGACTGAAGCTTTCTTT
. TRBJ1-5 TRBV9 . CASSVGAGNQPQHF TGTGCCAGCAGCGTAGGGGCAGGGAATCAGCCCCAGCATTTT